This TCR beta chain was identified in a study of shared clonotypes between healthy human individuals. General observations from the study: Generation probabilities of non-shared clonotypes were lower (relative to those shared by all four donors). Few donors restricted represented genetic and exposure-history diversity. The study found about 5.1% of naive CD4 clonotypes shared across a few donors.

As to this clone: What it recognizes is unknown.

Samples underwent the assay at deep level. Here immunoSEQ multiplex PCR was the method, and the copy in TCRdb shows in-frame clones only, minus some. The top ten clones hold 0.11% to 0.15% of a sample with a few million clones, around 94% of them seen once. The germline V gene encodes CDR1 SGHRS and CDR2 YFSETQ. Unmatched junction bases numbered 17, after V lost 5 bases and J lost 5 bases. The CDR3 covers 17 residues. The clonotype originates from a young man in good health. The sequenced material came from naive CD4+ T cells sorted from blood. Stated subset: CD45RA+ positively selected. The chain employs TRBV5-1 and TRBJ1-2, with 8 bases matching TRBD1. The CDR3 region has the DNA TGCGCCAGCAGAGATAGGGAACCGGGACAGGCAGTATATGGCTACACCTTC. Protein: CASRDREPGQAVYGYTF.